This T cell receptor beta chain was identified during a study of T cells expressing NK-cell markers. General study results and limits: Whether expanded NKG2C+ T cell clones recognized HCMV stayed uncertain. There were a handful of donors in whom these clonotypes also led the CD3+CD56-NKG2C+ fraction. Dominant NKG2C+ clonotypes in five or six donors made up about 1.0-8% of CD8+ T cells.

After re-calling the 5' RACE reads, TCRdb lists one entry per CDR3 protein, DNA absent. Across approximately 420,000 distinct CDR3 sequences, the top ten clones capture about 10% of the sample. This CDR3 spans 11 amino acids. Germline values: CDR1 DFQATT, CDR2 SNEGSKA (reference sequence). With regard to this clonotype: Its antigen is currently unknown.

This chain uses TRBV20-1 with TRBJ2-7. Sequencing input: blood T cells: a sorted CD56 or NKG2C T cell subset, CD4+ or CD8+ T cells, or bulk PBMC T cells (not recorded which). This clonotype was sampled from a woman in her 50s in good health. This CDR3 reads CSATKFYEQYF.